The sequence of this T cell receptor (beta chain) was determined in a study of blood T cells in healthy people across ages. Through a sample-barcoded 5' primer and a J-beta primer mix, a second PCR was run for about 6 to 12 cycles. Researchers report that a template-switch adaptor with 12 random nucleotides tagged each cDNA molecule. TCRdb processed the 5' RACE reads anew with MiXCR; each CDR3 protein has one entry. This table holds some 730,000 distinct CDR3 sequences, over 20% found once. The study drew donors from healthy Caucasian individuals in Russia aged 6 to 90. At least 6 micrograms of total RNA were extracted per sample. Regarding the study as a whole: With naive T cell percentage, TCR beta diversity showed a strong correlation.

Of note for this clonotype: No antigen is known for it.

The sequenced sample was blood. This clonotype was sampled from an older man in good health.

CDR3 in amino acids: CASSEGPGSRNYGYTF. DNA for the CDR3: TGTGCCAGCAGTGAAGGTCCGGGATCTCGTAACTATGGCTACACCTTC. The rearrangement links TRBV2 to TRBJ1-2; D not resolved. Per the germline V gene, CDR1 is SNHLY and CDR2 is FYNNEI. Trimming took 1 base from V and 1 from J, leaving 13 bases between them. The CDR3 extends over 16 amino acids.